The 5 T cell receptor beta chains listed next were all sequenced from one sample in a study of control samples from healthy donors and cancer patients. The data were produced by immunoSEQ multiplex PCR, yet TCRdb's version contains in-frame clones alone and is incomplete. Of under 300,000 clones listed, around 79% are singletons. The sequencing input was PBMCs. The origin of the receptors is a woman aged 55-70 years with lung cancer.

This chain uses TRBV20-1 with TRBJ2-5; TRBD1 matches 7 bases. CDR1 and CDR2 (germline): DFQATT, SNEGSKA (reference sequence). The V segment lost 3 bases and the J segment 1 base; nucleotides outside the gene matches: 14. The length of the CDR3 is 17 residues. The CDR3 sequence is CSASSLESQGVQETQYF. CDR3 coding DNA: TGCAGTGCTAGTAGTTTAGAGTCTCAGGGGGTCCAAGAGACCCAGTACTTC.

The V and J genes are TRBV24-1 and TRBJ2-3; TRBD2 aligns across 12 bases. This CDR3 contains 16 residues. V was pared by 3 bases and J by 6 bases, with 6 bases of the junction left unmatched. Germline V gives CDR1 KGHDR, CDR2 SFDVKD. CDR3 coding DNA: TGTGCCACCAGTGATCCGGGACTAGCGGGCGGCGATACGCAGTATTTT. It specifies CATSDPGLAGGDTQYF.

About this clone: One junction end does not reproduce the germline sequence, and a read error may be involved. The chain employs TRBV6-6 and TRBJ2-7, with D maybe TRBD2 (7 bases). The germline CDR1 and CDR2 sequences are MNHNY and SVGAGI (reference sequence). The CDR3 has 11 residues. The CDR3 DNA follows: TGTGCCAGCAGTAACAGGGAGGGATCGGACTTC. Translating it yields CASSNREGSDF.

The J gene is TRBJ1-2, the V gene TRBV3-1 (or the pseudogene TRBV3-2); the D is unclear. This CDR3 is built from 14 residues. From germline, CDR1 is LGHDT and CDR2 YNNKEL (reference sequence). Trimming cost V 1 base and J 3 bases, with 9 bases left between them. CDR3 bases: TGTGCCAGCAGCCAAGGTGCCGGCTACTATGGCTACACCTTC. Protein product: CASSQGAGYYGYTF.

This clone was detected only once. The genes are TRBV2 and TRBJ1-5; a weak D match, TRBD1 (6 bases). Trimming left V 3 bases short and J 2 bases short, with 11 bases between. The CDR3 has 15 residues. In germline, CDR1 is SNHLY, CDR2 FYNNEI. The CDR3 region has the DNA TGTGCCAGCAGTGAGGGCGGGGGCGGCAATCAGCCCCAGCATTTT. Amino acids: CASSEGGGGNQPQHF.